These 27 T cell receptor beta chains were all obtained from the same sample, sequenced in a study of blood T cell repertoires in COVID-19 (TCRdb year 2020). The method was the immunoSEQ multiplex PCR assay. Held by TCRdb, this immuneACCESS table contains in-frame sequences only and omits some clones. Under half of the omission traces to an unresolved V gene where checked; the cause of the rest is unknown. The sample table shows approximately 280,000 clones, and around 85% are seen once. The ten largest clones take up about 2.7% of the sample. Sequencing was performed on PBMCs or T cells enriched from blood (not recorded which). The receptors shown here come from a woman between 45 and 65 years old who had recovered from COVID-19.

This chain uses TRBV15 with TRBJ2-1, with 12 bases aligning to TRBD2. Trimming took 1 base from V and 5 from J; bases not matched to a gene: 3. This CDR3 has 16 amino acids. Germline V lookup: CDR1 LNHNV, CDR2 YYDKDF (reference sequence). The CDR3 sequence is CATSRGGLAGNNEQFF. The CDR3 DNA reads as TGTGCCACCAGCAGAGGCGGACTAGCGGGGAACAATGAGCAGTTCTTC. Complete variable domain (other parts from reference TRBV15 and TRBJ2-1): DAMVIQNPRYQVTQFGKPVTLSCSQTLNHNVMYWYQQKSSQAPKLLFHYYDKDFNNEADTPDNFQSRRPNTSFCFLDIRSPGLGDTAMYLCATSRGGLAGNNEQFFGPGTRLTVL.

This chain connects TRBV5-1 to TRBJ2-4; the match to TRBD2 covers 11 bases. Trimming removed 1 base from V and 7 bases from J; junction bases left unmatched: 1. This CDR3 is built from 14 residues. Germline V gives CDR1 SGHRS, CDR2 YFSETQ. As DNA, the CDR3 is TGCGCCAGCAGCTTGCCTAGCGGGGGGAACATTCAGTACTTC. Translated: CASSLPSGGNIQYF.

This rearrangement joins TRBV19 to TRBJ2-7; 11 bases match TRBD1. CDR3 length: 19 amino acids. Germline V gene data show CDR1 as LNHDA and CDR2 as SQIVND (reference sequence). V shed 2 bases and J 0 bases; nucleotides not matched to a gene: 12. The CDR3 loop is CASSISGTGGLSSSYEQYF. CDR3 coding DNA: TGTGCCAGTAGTATATCCGGGACAGGGGGTTTATCGAGCTCCTACGAGCAGTACTTC.

This rearrangement joins TRBV9 to TRBJ2-3; possible D gene TRBD2, 7 bases. Germline loops: CDR1 SGDLS, CDR2 YYNGEE. V lost 3 bases and J lost 2, with 19 bases in between. There are 17 residues in the CDR3. CDR3 region: CASSAPARGGYTDTQYF. As DNA, the CDR3 is TGTGCCAGCAGCGCACCGGCGAGGGGGGGCTACACAGATACGCAGTATTTT.

The CDR3 nucleotides read TGTGCCAGCTCACCAAGACAGCTCCAGGGAGAGACCCAGTACTTC. The encoded protein is CASSPRQLQGETQYF. The chain carries TRBV18 and TRBJ2-5, with D maybe TRBD1 (5 bases). This CDR3 region has 15 residues. Germline V CDR1 and CDR2: KGHSH, LQKENI. V was trimmed by 2 bases and J by 4 bases, leaving 14 bases between them. The full variable domain, its missing parts supplied by reference TRBV18 and TRBJ2-5, is NAGVMQNPRHLVRRRGQEARLRCSPMKGHSHVYWYRQLPEEGLKFMVYLQKENIIDESGMPKERFSAEFPKEGPSILRIQQVVRGDSAAYFCASSPRQLQGETQYFGPGTRLLVL.

V usage is TRBV21-1 and J usage is TRBJ1-1; the table's D call, TRBD1, has no DNA check behind it. TRBV21-1 is labeled a pseudogene. This CDR3 has 17 amino acids. This CDR3 is CASSQGNRAGMNTEAFF. The CDR3 DNA follows: TGTGCCAGCAGCCAAGGCAACCGAGCAGGGATGAACACTGAAGCTTTCTTT.

This chain joins TRBV7-2 and TRBJ2-1, with 9 nucleotides matching TRBD2. This CDR3 contains 15 residues. Losses at the gene ends were 2 bases for V and 9 bases for J; bases not matched to a gene: 8. CDR1 and CDR2 (germline): SGHTA, FQGNSA. The CDR3 loop reads CASSLRGRLAVEQFF. The CDR3 DNA reads as TGTGCCAGCAGCTTAAGGGGAAGACTAGCGGTTGAGCAGTTCTTC.

The CDR3 bases are TGTGCCAGCCGGGACAGGGGGCCAGGGGCAACTAATGAAAAACTGTTTTTT. Translated, it gives CASRDRGPGATNEKLFF. The chain joins TRBV2 to TRBJ1-4; the match to TRBD1 covers 12 bases. This CDR3 is built from 17 residues. Germline trimming cut 8 bases from V and 0 bases from J; bases unmatched to any gene: 7. The germline CDR1 and CDR2 sequences are SNHLY and FYNNEI.

V usage is TRBV27 and J usage is TRBJ2-1, with a tentative D call TRBD2 (7 bases). Germline V lookup: CDR1 MNHEY, CDR2 SMNVEV (reference sequence). The CDR3 length is 15 residues. V was shortened by 6 bases and J by 10 bases, with 22 bases between the two germline ends. The CDR3 DNA reads TGTGCCAGCAGCCCCCAAGGGGGGGCCTGGTTCGAGCAGTTCTTC. Translated, it gives CASSPQGGAWFEQFF.

The CDR3 protein is CASSWDRGLTEKLFF. CDR3 DNA: TGCGCCAGCAGTTGGGACAGGGGCTTGACTGAAAAACTGTTTTTT. This rearrangement joins TRBV10-2 to TRBJ1-4; TRBD1 agrees at 10 bases. CDR1 is WSHSY, CDR2 SAAADI, per germline. The ends lost 5 bases at V and 7 bases at J; junction bases unmatched: 7. The CDR3 consists of 15 residues.

The chain recombines TRBV6-2 or TRBV6-3 with TRBJ2-3; D gene ambiguous. The CDR3 sequence is 14 residues long. Germline V gives CDR1 MNHEY, CDR2 SVGEGT. V gave up 2 bases and J gave up 3 bases, with 9 bases separating them. This chain's CDR3 is CASSYVIRTDTQYF. CDR3 nucleotides: TGTGCCAGCAGTTACGTAATCCGGACAGATACGCAGTATTTT.

This chain uses TRBV11-2 with TRBJ1-6; D is unresolved. V was shortened by 2 bases and J by 7 bases, with 12 bases between the two germline ends. Germline CDR1 is SGHAT and CDR2 is FQNNGV. This CDR3 is built from 15 residues. The chain's CDR3 is CASSLFQGGNSPLHF. The CDR3 DNA follows: TGTGCCAGCAGCTTATTCCAAGGAGGAAATTCACCCCTCCACTTT. Variable domain in full (rest from reference TRBV11-2 and TRBJ1-6): EAGVAQSPRYKIIEKRQSVAFWCNPISGHATLYWYQQILGQGPKLLIQFQNNGVVDDSQLPKDRFSAERLKGVDSTLKIQPAKLEDSAVYLCASSLFQGGNSPLHFGNGTRLTVT.

The genes are TRBV5-1 and TRBJ1-2, with D perhaps TRBD1 (5 bases). V shed 4 bases and J shed 7 bases, with 17 bases lying between them. CDR1 and CDR2 from the germline V gene are SGHRS and YFSETQ. There are 14 residues in the CDR3. The chain's CDR3 is CASSTDGGSGGYTF. The CDR3 DNA sequence: TGCGCCAGCAGCACCGACGGGGGATCTGGTGGCTACACCTTC.

The DNA of the CDR3 is TGTGCCAGTAGTCCCCGACAGGGGCGGTTGGGCTACACCTTC. Translated: CASSPRQGRLGYTF. The chain employs TRBV19 and TRBJ1-2; TRBD1 aligns across 8 bases. This CDR3 region has 14 residues. Germline CDR1 reads LNHDA; CDR2 reads SQIVND (reference sequence). V trimming: 5 bases; J trimming: 8 bases; junction bases outside the gene matches: 10.

J is TRBJ2-7 and V is TRBV25-1, with 9 nucleotides matching TRBD1. Trimming removed 5 bases from V and 3 bases from J; junction bases left unmatched: 8. Per the germline V gene, CDR1 is MGHDK and CDR2 is SYGVNS. This CDR3 has 15 residues. CDR3 region: CASSSTGQGYYEQYF. DNA of the CDR3: TGTGCCAGCAGTTCAACAGGACAGGGGTACTACGAGCAGTACTTC.

The CDR3 sequence: CASSLGHSSTEAFF. For the CDR3, the DNA is TGTGCCAGCAGTCTAGGACATTCGAGTACTGAAGCTTTCTTT. The chain joins TRBV7-2 to TRBJ1-1, with a tentative D call TRBD1 (5 bases). This CDR3 spans 14 amino acids. Germline V gene lookup returns CDR1 SGHTA and CDR2 FQGNSA. Trimming cost V 6 bases and J 5 bases, with 16 bases left between them.

The V call is TRBV10-2, the J call TRBJ1-1; a possible D gene is TRBD1 (5 bases). The V and J ends lost 3 bases and 4 bases respectively, with 15 bases between them. Germline CDR1 and CDR2: WSHSY and SAAADI. The CDR3 is made up of 15 amino acids. The CDR3 sequence: CASSDRGPEGTEAFF. For the CDR3, the DNA is TGCGCCAGCAGTGATAGGGGCCCGGAGGGCACTGAAGCTTTCTTT.

J is TRBJ2-1 and V is TRBV28, with D perhaps matching TRBD2 (5 bases). Looked up from germline, CDR1 is MDHEN and CDR2 is SYDVKM. The CDR3 contains 12 residues. V lost 9 bases and J 10 bases, leaving 16 bases between the germline ends. CDR3 sequence (DNA): TGTGCCAGTACTACTAGGCCCCTAGAGCAGTTCTTC. Encoded protein: CASTTRPLEQFF.

The CDR3 loop is CASSYSERERSYEQYF. In nucleotides, the CDR3 is TGTGCCAGCAGTTACTCGGAGCGGGAACGCTCCTACGAGCAGTACTTC. The chain employs TRBV6-2 or TRBV6-3 and TRBJ2-7, with 7 bases identical to TRBD2. The CDR3 totals 16 residues. Per the germline V gene, CDR1 is MNHEY and CDR2 is SVGEGT. J was trimmed by 0 bases and V by 0 bases; bases with no gene match: 5.

The chain joins TRBV3-1 (or the pseudogene TRBV3-2) to TRBJ2-1; 8 bases match TRBD1. Germline values: CDR1 LGHDT, CDR2 YNNKEL (reference sequence). The CDR3 is 16 residues long. J lost 0 bases, V lost 5 bases, and 6 bases had no gene match. The CDR3 reads CASSERTGSSYNEQFF. In DNA, the CDR3 is TGTGCCAGCAGCGAACGGACAGGGAGCTCCTACAATGAGCAGTTCTTC.

This chain links TRBV5-5 with TRBJ2-4, with 8 bases matching TRBD2. V shed 5 bases, J shed 0 bases, and the junction held 19 bases outside the gene matches. CDR1 is SGHKS, CDR2 YYEKEE, per germline (reference sequence). CDR3 size: 20 residues. The CDR3 coding sequence is TGTGCCAGCAGTTTTCCCTTAGCGGGACAAGGATCTTCAGCCAAAAACATTCAGTACTTC. Amino acids: CASSFPLAGQGSSAKNIQYF.

The table lists this clone with a few counts. J is TRBJ1-2 and V is TRBV7-9; weak D call: TRBD1 (6 bases). The CDR3 is 17 amino acids. Germline loops: CDR1 SEHNR, CDR2 FQNEAQ (reference sequence). Deletions cut 7 bases from V and 3 bases from J, with 24 bases between. DNA for the CDR3: TGTGCCAGCAACGCCTTATTTACAGGGACAAGAGACTATGGCTACACCTTC. Translating it yields CASNALFTGTRDYGYTF.

The rearrangement uses TRBV7-2 and TRBJ1-2; D is unresolved. V gave up 6 bases and J gave up 4 bases, with 15 bases separating them. Germline CDR1 and CDR2: SGHTA and FQGNSA. This CDR3 has 14 residues. CDR3 in DNA: TGTGCCAGCAGTCAAGAGGTGCCCTTCTATGGCTACACCTTC. It is translated as CASSQEVPFYGYTF. The full variable domain, its missing parts supplied by reference TRBV7-2 and TRBJ1-2, is GAGVSQSPSNKVTEKGKDVELRCDPISGHTALYWYRQSLGQGLEFLIYFQGNSAPDKSGLPSDRFSAERTGGSVSTLTIQRTQQEDSAVYLCASSQEVPFYGYTFGSGTRLTVV.

The rearrangement joins TRBV7-9 to TRBJ1-1; 8 bases are shared with TRBD1. Germline CDR1 reads SEHNR; CDR2 reads FQNEAQ (reference sequence). V gave up 2 bases and J gave up 3 bases; unmatched junction bases: 5. The CDR3 is 15 amino acids. CDR3 sequence reads: CASSLMATGDTEAFF. DNA of the CDR3: TGTGCCAGCAGCTTAATGGCGACAGGGGACACTGAAGCTTTCTTT.

The rearrangement links TRBV4-3 to TRBJ2-7; the D gene is possibly TRBD2 (6 bases). Trimming left V 3 bases short and J 2 bases short, with 17 bases between. Germline CDR1 reads LGHNA; CDR2 reads YSLEER. The CDR3 runs 16 residues. CDR3 amino acids: CASSQFASDLAYEQYF. As DNA, the CDR3 is TGCGCCAGCAGCCAGTTCGCTAGCGACCTCGCCTACGAGCAGTACTTC.

The genes are TRBV6-2 or TRBV6-3 and TRBJ2-1, with D tentatively TRBD2 (6 bases). V gave up 0 bases and J gave up 9 bases, with 12 bases separating them. The CDR3 extends over 14 amino acids. Germline V lookup: CDR1 MNHEY, CDR2 SVGEGT. The CDR3 bases are TGTGCCAGCAGTTACTCGAGTCGGAGGGGTGAGCAGTTCTTC. Protein sequence: CASSYSSRRGEQFF.

The chain uses TRBV19 and TRBJ1-6, with a weak D call TRBD1 (5 bases). In germline, CDR1 is LNHDA, CDR2 SQIVND (reference sequence). Deletions cut 7 bases from V and 7 bases from J, with 11 bases between. The CDR3 extends over 13 amino acids. CDR3 sequence reads: CASKDTSNSPLHF. CDR3 DNA: TGTGCCAGTAAGGACACTTCGAATTCACCCCTCCACTTT. The variable domain in full, with the rest retrieved from reference TRBV19 and TRBJ1-6, is DGGITQSPKYLFRKEGQNVTLSCEQNLNHDAMYWYRQDPGQGLRLIYYSQIVNDFQKGDIAEGYSVSREKKESFPLTVTSAQKNPTAFYLCASKDTSNSPLHFGNGTRLTVT.